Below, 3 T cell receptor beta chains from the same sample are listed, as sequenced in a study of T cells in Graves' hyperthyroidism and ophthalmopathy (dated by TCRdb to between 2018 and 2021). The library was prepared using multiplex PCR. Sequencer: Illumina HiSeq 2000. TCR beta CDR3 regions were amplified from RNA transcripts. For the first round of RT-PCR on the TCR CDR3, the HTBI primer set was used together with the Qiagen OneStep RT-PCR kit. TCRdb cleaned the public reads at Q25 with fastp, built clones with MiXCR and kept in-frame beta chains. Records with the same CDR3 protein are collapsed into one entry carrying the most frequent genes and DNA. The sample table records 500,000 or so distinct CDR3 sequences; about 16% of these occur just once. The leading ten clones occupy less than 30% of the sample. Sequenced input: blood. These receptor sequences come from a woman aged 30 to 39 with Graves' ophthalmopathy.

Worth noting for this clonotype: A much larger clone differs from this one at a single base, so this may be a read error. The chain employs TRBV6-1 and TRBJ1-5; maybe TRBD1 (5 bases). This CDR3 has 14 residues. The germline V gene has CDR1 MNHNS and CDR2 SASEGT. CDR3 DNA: TGTGCCCGCAGTGGGGGGAGACGCAATCAGCCCCAGCATTTT. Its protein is CARSGGRRNQPQHF.

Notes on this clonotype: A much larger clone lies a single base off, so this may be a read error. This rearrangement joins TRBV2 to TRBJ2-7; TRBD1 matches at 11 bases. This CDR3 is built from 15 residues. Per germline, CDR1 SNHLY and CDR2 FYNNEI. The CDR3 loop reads CAAKKWDRGSYERYF. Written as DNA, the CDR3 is TGTGCCGCGAAGAAGTGGGACAGGGGGTCCTACGAGCGGTACTTC. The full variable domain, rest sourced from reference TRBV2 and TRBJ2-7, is EPEVTQTPSHQVTQMGQEVILRCVPISNHLYFYWYRQILGQKVEFLVSFYNNEISEKSEIFDDQFSVERPDGSNFTLKIRSTKLEDSAMYFCAAKKWDRGSYERYFGPGTRLTVT.

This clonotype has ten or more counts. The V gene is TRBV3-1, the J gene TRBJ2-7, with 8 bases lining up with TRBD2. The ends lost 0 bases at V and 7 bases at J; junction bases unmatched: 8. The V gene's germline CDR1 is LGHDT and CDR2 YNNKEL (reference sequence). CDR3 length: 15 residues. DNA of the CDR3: TGTGCCAGCAGCCAAGATGCTAGCGGGTTGGAGGAGCAGTACTTC. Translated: CASSQDASGLEEQYF.